This is a list of T cell receptor beta chains from one sample in a study of CD39 and CD103 CD8 tumor-infiltrating T cells. Generated by immunoSEQ multiplex PCR, the TCRdb table keeps only in-frame clones and is missing some. The table includes roughly 3,500 clones, less than 65% detected once. Sequenced sample: CD39- CD103- CD8+ T cells sorted from the tumor. The receptors were sampled from a human donor with head and neck squamous cell carcinoma. Both conserved end residues are part of each CDR3. The order of the fields is D gene, J gene, clone size, V gene, CDR3 DNA, CDR3 protein. D genes are given only for firm matches. Not all rows give a size; the values are once, few, many and, for expanded clones, a class.

- | TRBJ2-7 | - | TRBV4-3 | TGCGCCAGCAGCCAAGAGGCAGGGTACTACTACGAGCAGTACTTC | CASSQEAGYYYEQYF
- | TRBJ2-5 | - | TRBV12-5 | TGTGCTAGTGGTTTGGGTACAGGGTTGGAGACCCAGTACTTC | CASGLGTGLETQYF
- | TRBJ2-7 | once | TRBV7-9 | TGTGCCAGCAGCTCAGGACAGAAACGGCCTCTCGAGCAGTACTTC | CASSSGQKRPLEQYF
TRBD2 | TRBJ2-5 | - | TRBV9 | TGTGCCAGCAGCGTATACAGTAGCGGGCAAGAGACCCAGTACTTC | CASSVYSSGQETQYF
- | TRBJ2-3 | - | TRBV5-5 | TGTGCCAGCAGCTGGTTTATCACAGATACGCAGTATTTT | CASSWFITDTQYF
- | TRBJ1-1 | medium-sized | TRBV5-8 | TGTGCCAGCAGCTTGGGGCGGCCGATGGTCATGAACACTGAAGCTTTCTTT | CASSLGRPMVMNTEAFF
TRBD2 | TRBJ2-3 | large | TRBV4-3 | TGCGCCAGCAGACAAGATAATCTCGGGGCGGGGGAGCAGTATTTT | CASRQDNLGAGEQYF
TRBD2 | TRBJ2-1 | - | TRBV13 | TGTGCCAGCAGCCCCCCGGGGGGAGCACTATACAATGAGCAGTTCTTC | CASSPPGGALYNEQFF
- | TRBJ2-2 | medium-sized | TRBV7-6 | TGTGCCAGCAGCCCTGAGGCAGTCACCGGGGAGCTGTTTTTT | CASSPEAVTGELFF
- | TRBJ2-5 | - | TRBV4-1 | TGCGCCAGCAGCCAAGACCCCACGCAAGAGACCCAGTACTTC | CASSQDPTQETQYF
- | TRBJ1-4 | - | TRBV4-1 | TGCGCCAGTAAAGGGGTTGCAACTAATGAAAAACTGTTTTTT | CASKGVATNEKLFF
- | TRBJ2-1 | - | TRBV4-1 | TGCGCCAGCAGCCAAGAGACAGACTCCTACAATGAGCAGTTCTTC | CASSQETDSYNEQFF
- | TRBJ2-1 | few | TRBV5-6 | TGTGCCAGCAGCTTGGTATCTTCCTACAATGAGCAGTTCTTC | CASSLVSSYNEQFF
- | TRBJ2-7 | - | TRBV7-9 | TGTGCCAGCAGCTTGACGGAGGACGGCTACGAGCAGTACTTC | CASSLTEDGYEQYF
- | TRBJ2-2 | - | TRBV29-1 | TGCAGCGCCACAGCCGCGAACACCGGGGAGCTGTTTTTT | CSATAANTGELFF
- | TRBJ2-5 | - | TRBV11-2 | TGTGCCAGCAGCTTAGAGCCTGTTCCAGAGACCCAGTACTTC | CASSLEPVPETQYF
TRBD1 | TRBJ2-2 | - | TRBV28 | TGTGCCAGCAGTGTCTCCGGACAGGGAGTCTACTACGCGAACACCGGGGAGCTGTTTTTT | CASSVSGQGVYYANTGELFF
TRBD1 | TRBJ1-6 | medium-sized | TRBV4-3 | TGCGCCAGCAGCCAAGATGTGCAGGGGGTGTCTTCACCCCTCCACTTT | CASSQDVQGVSSPLHF
TRBD1 | TRBJ1-2 | - | TRBV7-9 | TGTGCCAGCAGCCCGGTCCAGGGGGCGTATGGCTACACCTTC | CASSPVQGAYGYTF
TRBD1 | TRBJ2-7 | - | TRBV28 | TGTGCCAGCGGTTTTCGGGACAGCGCCTACGAGCAGTACTTC | CASGFRDSAYEQYF
- | TRBJ2-3 | - | TRBV2 | TGTGCCAGCACTGGGAGTTACGATACGCAGTATTTT | CASTGSYDTQYF
TRBD1 | TRBJ2-7 | once | TRBV4-1 | TGCGCCAGCAGCCAAGGTCGGACGACAGGGGGCTTTTACGAGCAGTACTTC | CASSQGRTTGGFYEQYF
- | TRBJ2-7 | - | TRBV13 | TGTGCCAGCAGCTTAGGGGGCCGGTACGAGCAGTACTTC | CASSLGGRYEQYF
TRBD1 | TRBJ1-3 | - | TRBV6-5 | TGTGCCAGCAGACTTCAGGGGGATGCGGGAAACACCATATATTTT | CASRLQGDAGNTIYF
- | TRBJ1-5 | few | TRBV4-2 | TGTGCCAGCAGCCAAGGAGGGTTAAGTCAGCCCCAGCATTTT | CASSQGGLSQPQHF
- | TRBJ2-3 | once | TRBV5-8 | TGTGCCAGCAGCTTGCGCGGAAACACAGATACGCAGTATTTT | CASSLRGNTDTQYF
- | TRBJ1-5 | - | TRBV6-6 | TGTGCCAGCTCTCCCGACAGCTACAGAGTCAATCAGCCCCAGCATTTT | CASSPDSYRVNQPQHF
- | TRBJ2-7 | - | TRBV7-8 | TGTGCCAGCAGTTCCTGGGCGGTGGGCGACGAGCAGTACTTC | CASSSWAVGDEQYF
TRBD2 | TRBJ2-5 | - | TRBV13 | TGTGCCAGCAGCTTAGAAGGCGGGGGAGAGACCCAGTACTTC | CASSLEGGGETQYF
- | TRBJ1-3 | large | TRBV4-2 | TGTGCCAGCAGCCAAGAACTACAGGGCGTCAGTGGAAACACCATATATTTT | CASSQELQGVSGNTIYF
- | TRBJ2-3 | - | TRBV4-2 | TGTGCCAGCAGCCCCCCGCTTGACACAGATACGCAGTATTTT | CASSPPLDTDTQYF
- | TRBJ1-4 | - | TRBV5-8 | TGTGCCAGCAGCTTGGCCGAGGATCGGCGAAAACTGTTTTTT | CASSLAEDRRKLFF
TRBD2 | TRBJ2-5 | - | TRBV4-1 | TGCGCCAGCAGCCAAGCGGGGGGGCTCGGAGAGACCCAGTACTTC | CASSQAGGLGETQYF
- | TRBJ1-2 | few | TRBV7-8 | TGTGCCAGCAGCTCGCTGACAGGATTAAACTATGGCTACACCTTC | CASSSLTGLNYGYTF
- | TRBJ2-2 | - | TRBV5-6 | TGTGCCAGCAGAATCGGTTTCGGGGAGCTGTTTTTT | CASRIGFGELFF
TRBD1 | TRBJ2-7 | - | TRBV7-8 | TGTGCCAGCAGCTTAGAAGACAGGGTCGGTTCATACGAGCAGTACTTC | CASSLEDRVGSYEQYF
- | TRBJ1-2 | - | TRBV18 | TGTGCCAGCTCCCCCCCGACAGAGACCTATGGCTACACCTTC | CASSPPTETYGYTF
- | TRBJ2-1 | - | TRBV5-1 | TGCGCCAGCAGCTTGGTAGGGGGAGGCAATGAGCAGTTCTTC | CASSLVGGGNEQFF
TRBD2 | TRBJ2-5 | - | TRBV10-1 | TGCGCCAGCAGTGAGTCGATAGCGGGGGGGCAAGAGACCCAGTACTTC | CASSESIAGGQETQYF
- | TRBJ2-5 | few | TRBV28 | TGTGCCAGCAGTTTATGGCAGGGGAAAGAGACCCAGTACTTC | CASSLWQGKETQYF
- | TRBJ2-3 | - | TRBV4-1 | TGCGCCAGCAGCCAAGTCGGGCAATTGAGGACCGCGTCCTATTTT | CASSQVGQLRTASYF
- | TRBJ1-2 | - | TRBV4-3 | TGCGCCAGCAGCCAAGGAATAGACGTAGCTAACTATGGCTACACCTTC | CASSQGIDVANYGYTF
- | TRBJ2-3 | few | TRBV28 | TGTGCCAGCCAACTAGGGGGGGCAGGGGGAGGAGATACGCAGTATTTT | CASQLGGAGGGDTQYF